This is a list of T cell receptor beta chains from one sample in a study of T cells in Graves' hyperthyroidism and ophthalmopathy. MiXCR, run by TCRdb on the multiplex PCR reads, gives a single entry per CDR3 protein. Among approximately 370,000 distinct CDR3 sequences listed, 17% were seen once. The sample was blood. These receptors all stem from a woman aged 25 to 39 with Graves' hyperthyroidism that later progressed to Graves' ophthalmopathy. The CDR3 runs from the conserved cysteine through the conserved F or W.

V gene | CDR3 protein
TRBV12-3/TRBV12-4 | CASSLQRLAGAGEQFF
TRBV6-5 | CASSYSILSGRASDTQYF
TRBV2 | CASSGQGAQYF
TRBV19 | CASSMMQGMGYTEAFF
TRBV2 | CASSEAGRYTEAFF
TRBV20-1 | CSAREFGTSQETQYF
TRBV27 | CASSERGTGAPDTQYF
TRBV2 | CASKGMGTQYF
TRBV28 | CASSEGSGSSYNEQFF
TRBV19 | CASSMVGHPNTEAFF
TRBV5-1 | CASSGGTDKETQYF
TRBV10-3 | CAISVLAGAPDTQYF
TRBV2 | CASGLAGVRETQYF
TRBV20-1 | CSAEGLLSSYEQYF
TRBV5-1 | CASSLEPISGNTIYF
TRBV28 | CASTLGGQMNTEAFF
TRBV11-2 | CASSLPRTDPAYEQYF
TRBV27 | CASSQTGSGEKLFF
TRBV6-2/TRBV6-3 | CASSFPGQGFEKLFF
TRBV12-3/TRBV12-4 | CASSLDPISYEQYF
TRBV6-1 | CASSPEGGDEKLFF
TRBV6-5 | CASSYSGFNQPQHF
TRBV19 | CASSIFGRAVNSPLHF
TRBV28 | CASSELTTSTPEAFF
TRBV5-6 | CANTNESAGCNTEAFF
TRBV12-3/TRBV12-4 | CASSTDSLFSYNEQFF
TRBV13 | CASSPWTSGRVETQYF